This is a list of T cell receptor beta chains from one sample in a study of T-cell reconstitution after alpha-beta-depleted transplantation in children. TCRdb processed the PCR reads anew with MiXCR; each CDR3 protein has one entry. The data hold 480,000 or so distinct CDR3 sequences, with about 10% observed a single time. The specimen was PBMCs, collected before TCRalphabeta/CD19-depleted stem cell transplant. The receptor set was obtained from a child younger than 10 with inherited bone marrow failure, due to receive a stem cell transplant. The CDR3 runs from the conserved cysteine through the conserved F or W. Each record gives: D gene, J gene, clone size, V gene, CDR3 protein, CDR3 DNA. A D gene is named only where the DNA matches it firmly. Clone size is shown for a subset of rows, as once, few, many or a class of expanded clone.

>.|TRBJ1-5|many|TRBV6-2/TRBV6-3
CASSYSSDRGQPQHF
TGTGCCAGCAGTTACTCATCAGACAGAGGGCAGCCCCAGCATTTT
>.|TRBJ2-2|few|TRBV30
CAWSVGELFF
TGTGCCTGGAGTGTGGGGGAGCTGTTTTTT
>.|TRBJ1-2|many|TRBV28
CASTLTGLGYGYTF
TGTGCCAGCACCCTGACAGGTCTTGGCTATGGCTACACCTTC
>TRBD1|TRBJ1-6|many|TRBV6-5
CASSYTTGGYSPLHF
TGTGCCAGCAGTTACACGACAGGGGGATATTCACCCCTCCACTTT
>.|TRBJ2-6|many|TRBV4-3
CASSQGNSGANVLTF
TGCGCCAGCAGCCAAGGGAACTCTGGGGCCAACGTCCTGACTTTC
>.|TRBJ2-3|.|TRBV11-3
CASSLVGGTITDTQYF
TGTGCCAGCAGCTTAGTCGGGGGTACCATCACAGATACGCAGTATTTT
>.|TRBJ1-2|few|TRBV20-1
CSASHGGAAGHTSHYGYTF
TGCAGTGCTAGTCACGGTGGCGCGGCCGGCCATACCTCCCATTATGGCTACACCTTC
>.|TRBJ2-7|many|TRBV7-2
CASSPAGTSYEQYF
TGTGCCAGCAGCCCGGCGGGGACCTCGTACGAGCAGTACTTC
>TRBD2|TRBJ2-1|.|TRBV27
CASSLYGGGPYNEQFF
TGTGCCAGCAGTTTATATGGCGGGGGACCTTACAATGAGCAGTTCTTC
>TRBD2|TRBJ2-7|many|TRBV28
CASSMGLAGGAYEQYF
TGTGCCAGCAGCATGGGACTAGCGGGAGGGGCATACGAGCAGTACTTC
>TRBD1|TRBJ2-7|many|TRBV12-3/TRBV12-4
CASSFGQGASYEQYF
TGTGCCAGCAGTTTTGGACAGGGGGCCTCCTACGAGCAGTACTTC
>.|TRBJ2-1|many|TRBV28
CASSTGRGNNEQFF
TGTGCCAGCAGCACAGGCCGGGGAAACAATGAGCAGTTCTTC
>.|TRBJ1-4|many|TRBV12-3/TRBV12-4
CASSIIGSGELFF
TGTGCCTCCTCAATCATCGGGTCAGGGGAACTGTTTTTT
>TRBD1|TRBJ2-5|.|TRBV5-1
CASSSMGQPQETQYF
TGCGCCAGCAGCTCGATGGGACAGCCCCAAGAGACCCAGTACTTC
>.|TRBJ1-6|many|TRBV10-3
CAIGPSYNSPLHF
TGTGCCATTGGGCCTTCCTATAATTCACCCCTCCACTTT
>TRBD2|TRBJ2-3|.|TRBV11-2
CASSSLKTSGSSRMAQYF
TGTGCCAGCAGCTCCCTAAAGACTAGCGGGAGCTCTCGGATGGCGCAGTATTTT
>TRBD2|TRBJ2-1|many|TRBV29-1
CSVEDWRAGSSYNEQFF
TGCAGCGTTGAAGATTGGAGAGCGGGATCTAGCTACAATGAGCAGTTCTTC
>.|TRBJ2-1|many|TRBV25-1
CASSEGGPFNEQFF
TGTGCCAGCAGTGAGGGCGGGCCTTTCAATGAGCAGTTCTTC
>.|TRBJ2-1|.|TRBV5-4
CASSLDSGSYNEQFF
TGTGCCAGCAGCCTCGACAGCGGCTCCTACAATGAGCAGTTCTTC
>TRBD1|TRBJ2-7|.|TRBV10-2
CASRTGMGYEQYF
TGCGCCAGCAGGACAGGGATGGGCTACGAGCAGTACTTC
>.|TRBJ1-1|many|TRBV5-6
CASSAVTEMNTEAFF
TGTGCCAGCAGCGCAGTGACGGAGATGAACACTGAAGCTTTCTTT
>TRBD1|TRBJ2-7|many|TRBV24-1
CATSDRDGTGTLEQYF
TGTGCCACCAGTGATCGAGACGGGACAGGTACGTTGGAGCAGTACTTC
>TRBD1|TRBJ2-5|.|TRBV20-1
CCARDPSTGPPETQYF
TGCTGTGCTAGAGATCCCTCGACAGGGCCCCCGGAGACCCAGTACTTC
>.|TRBJ2-7|many|TRBV12-3/TRBV12-4
CASTSGSIALYEQYF
TGTGCCAGCACATCAGGGTCTATAGCCCTCTACGAGCAGTACTTC
>.|TRBJ2-4|many|TRBV20-1
CSARASLLAKNIQYF
TGCAGTGCTAGAGCCAGCTTACTAGCCAAAAACATTCAGTACTTC
>TRBD2|TRBJ2-1|many|TRBV10-1
CARVTSGSSNEQFF
TGCGCCAGGGTGACTAGCGGGAGTTCCAATGAGCAGTTCTTC
>.|TRBJ1-1|many|TRBV14
CASSRDTNTEAFF
TGTGCCAGCAGCCGGGACACTAACACTGAAGCTTTCTTT
>.|TRBJ1-4|.|TRBV7-9
CASSFFPGGEEKLFF
TGTGCCAGCAGCTTTTTCCCGGGGGGAGAGGAAAAACTGTTTTTT
>TRBD2|TRBJ2-1|many|TRBV7-2
CASRSGLAGPYNEQFF
TGTGCCAGCAGATCGGGACTAGCGGGACCCTACAATGAGCAGTTCTTC
>.|TRBJ2-1|many|TRBV18
CASSPTDSNEQFF
TGTGCCAGCTCGCCAACCGACTCCAATGAGCAGTTCTTC
>TRBD2|TRBJ2-3|many|TRBV6-2/TRBV6-3
CASSYISGRAADTQYF
TGTGCCAGCAGTTACATATCGGGGAGGGCTGCAGATACGCAGTATTTT
>TRBD2|TRBJ2-1|few|TRBV6-2/TRBV6-3
CASSLLAGAPSYNEQFF
TGTGCCAGCAGTCTCCTAGCGGGAGCCCCCTCCTACAATGAGCAGTTCTTC
>.|TRBJ1-1|.|TRBV19
CASSMYSSNTEAFF
TGTGCCAGTAGTATGTACAGCTCGAACACTGAAGCTTTCTTT
>TRBD1|TRBJ2-7|many|TRBV27
CASSLTGTGISYEQYF
TGTGCCAGCAGTTTAACAGGGACAGGGATTTCCTACGAGCAGTACTTC
>TRBD2|TRBJ2-3|once|TRBV30
CAWSALRTSGVMGTQYF
TGTGCCTGGAGTGCCCTAAGGACTAGCGGGGTTATGGGTACGCAGTATTTT
>TRBD1|TRBJ2-7|many|TRBV20-1
CSARGHRGVGYEQYF
TGCAGTGCTAGAGGGCACAGGGGGGTGGGTTACGAGCAGTACTTC
>.|TRBJ1-2|few|TRBV11-2
CASSLSLGAVYGYTF
TGTGCCAGCAGCTTATCCCTCGGGGCAGTCTATGGCTACACCTTC
>TRBD1|TRBJ1-5|many|TRBV5-6
CASSLNMGRGHQPQHF
TGTGCCAGCAGCTTGAACATGGGCAGGGGGCATCAGCCCCAGCATTTT
>TRBD2|TRBJ2-7|many|TRBV10-3
CAISGTSGGGEQYF
TGTGCCATCAGTGGAACTAGCGGGGGGGGCGAGCAGTACTTC
>.|TRBJ1-4|many|TRBV11-2
CASSFGGEKLFF
TGTGCCAGCAGCTTCGGGGGTGAAAAACTGTTTTTT
>.|TRBJ1-1|many|TRBV10-2
CASSGDNTEAFF
TGCGCCAGCAGTGGGGACAACACTGAAGCTTTCTTT
>.|TRBJ2-7|many|TRBV5-5
CASSSGTREQYF
TGTGCCAGCAGCTCCGGTACGCGGGAGCAGTACTTC
>TRBD2|TRBJ2-7|many|TRBV6-1
CASSWKRETSYEQYF
TGTGCCAGCAGTTGGAAGCGGGAGACCTCCTACGAGCAGTACTTC
>TRBD2|TRBJ2-1|few|TRBV28
CASSRKGLAGYEQFF
TGTGCCAGCAGTCGGAAAGGACTAGCGGGATATGAGCAGTTCTTC
>.|TRBJ2-7|.|TRBV19
CASSIEDTDKEQYF
TGTGCCAGTAGTATAGAGGATACAGATAAGGAGCAGTACTTC
>.|TRBJ2-5|many|TRBV12-3/TRBV12-4
CASSPLPGETQYF
TGTGCCAGCAGCCCACTACCAGGGGAGACCCAGTACTTC
>.|TRBJ1-5|few|TRBV6-5
CASSRGTTLNQPQHF
TGTGCCAGCAGCCGCGGGACCACCCTTAATCAGCCCCAGCATTTT
>.|TRBJ2-7|many|TRBV5-1
CASSLKFFGGAYEQYF
TGCGCCAGCAGCTTGAAATTCTTTGGGGGAGCCTACGAGCAGTACTTC
>.|TRBJ1-2|.|TRBV7-9
CASSTPLGYTF
TGTGCCAGCAGCACGCCTCTTGGCTACACCTTC
>.|TRBJ1-2|many|TRBV5-6
CASSLNSYGYTF
TGTGCCAGCAGTTTAAACAGCTATGGCTACACCTTC
>TRBD1|TRBJ2-3|many|TRBV5-1
CASSTRQGSTDTQYF
TGCGCCAGCAGCACCCGACAGGGAAGCACAGATACGCAGTATTTT